One and the same sample provided the 21 T cell receptor beta chains below, sequenced in a study of T-cell reconstitution after alpha-beta-depleted transplantation in children. Preparation of the TCRbeta library involved a method that used unique molecular identifiers. A single record per CDR3 protein comes from TCRdb applying MiXCR to the PCR reads. The data contain fewer than 550,000 distinct CDR3 sequences, over 9.5% of them singletons. Here the sequenced sample was PBMCs, mostly from graft donor cells, taken 180 days after TCRalphabeta/CD19-depleted stem cell transplant. These receptors all come from a female patient aged 2-10 years who had a stem cell transplant for aplastic anemia, so the T cells may come from the graft donor.

The chain is built from TRBV9 and TRBJ1-2; 9 nucleotides match TRBD1. Germline V gives CDR1 SGDLS, CDR2 YYNGEE. Trimming cost V 2 bases and J 4 bases; bases outside gene matches: 9. The CDR3 loop spans 16 amino acids. The CDR3 bases are TGTGCCAGCAGCGTTCGTCCGGGACAGGGCCTCTATGGCTACACCTTC. This encodes CASSVRPGQGLYGYTF.

The chain recombines TRBV12-3 or TRBV12-4 with TRBJ1-1; 8 positions match TRBD1. Trimming at V came to 5 bases and at J to 6 bases, leaving 11 bases not matched to a gene. This CDR3 spans 15 amino acids. CDR3 sequence: CASSPAGTGVAEAFF. In DNA form, the CDR3 reads TGTGCCAGCAGTCCAGCCGGGACAGGTGTCGCTGAAGCTTTCTTT.

This clonotype was counted between two and nine times. The V call is TRBV27, the J call TRBJ1-2, with D maybe TRBD1 (5 bases). Germline V gene lookup returns CDR1 MNHEY and CDR2 SMNVEV (reference sequence). The CDR3 runs to 18 residues. V was shortened by 5 bases and J by 8 bases, with 30 bases between the two germline ends. Here the CDR3 DNA reads TGTGCCAGCAGTCCTTTCGGTGTCAGGGCCGCGTCAACTGAGGGCTACACCTTC. Translated, it gives CASSPFGVRAASTEGYTF.

Only a few counts were recorded for this clonotype. V gene TRBV20-1 combines with J gene TRBJ2-3; 8 nucleotides match TRBD2. The CDR3 spans 15 residues. The germline V gene has CDR1 DFQATT and CDR2 SNEGSKA (reference sequence). Losses at the gene ends were 1 base for V and 1 base for J; bases not matched to a gene: 4. Here the CDR3 DNA reads TGCAGTGCTAGAGGCCCGGGAGGGGGCACAGATACGCAGTATTTT. This sequence encodes CSARGPGGGTDTQYF.

The chain combines TRBV20-1 with TRBJ2-3; a weak D match, TRBD2 (5 bases). Trimming cost V 1 base and J 1 base, with 12 bases left between them. The CDR3 totals 15 residues. Per the germline V gene, CDR1 is DFQATT and CDR2 is SNEGSKA (reference sequence). CDR3 in DNA: TGCAGTGCTAGAGCCCCGAGGGTAGGCACAGATACGCAGTATTTT. It specifies CSARAPRVGTDTQYF.

CDR3 DNA: TGTGCCAGCTCACCGAGGACAGGGAACTCTGGAAACACCATATATTTT. Amino acid sequence: CASSPRTGNSGNTIYF. This sequence joins TRBV18 and TRBJ1-3, with 8 bases aligning to TRBD1. Trimming removed 3 bases from V and 0 bases from J; junction bases left unmatched: 4. The germline V gene encodes CDR1 KGHSH and CDR2 LQKENI. This CDR3 is built from 16 residues. The full variable domain, its missing parts supplied by reference TRBV18 and TRBJ1-3, is NAGVMQNPRHLVRRRGQEARLRCSPMKGHSHVYWYRQLPEEGLKFMVYLQKENIIDESGMPKERFSAEFPKEGPSILRIQQVVRGDSAAYFCASSPRTGNSGNTIYFGEGSWLTVV.

V usage is TRBV7-2 and J usage is TRBJ1-5, with D possibly being TRBD1 (6 bases). The length of the CDR3 is 15 residues. V lost 0 bases and J 5 bases, leaving 11 bases between the germline ends. Germline loops: CDR1 SGHTA, CDR2 FQGNSA. The CDR3 loop reads CASSLAGGPDQPQHF. The CDR3 DNA follows: TGTGCCAGCAGCTTAGCCGGGGGCCCGGATCAGCCCCAGCATTTT. The full variable domain, with the rest looked up from reference TRBV7-2 and TRBJ1-5, is GAGVSQSPSNKVTEKGKDVELRCDPISGHTALYWYRQSLGQGLEFLIYFQGNSAPDKSGLPSDRFSAERTGGSVSTLTIQRTQQEDSAVYLCASSLAGGPDQPQHFGDGTRLSIL.

The chain carries TRBV20-1 and TRBJ2-1; 10 positions agree with TRBD2. The ends lost 4 bases at V and 6 bases at J; junction bases unmatched: 9. The CDR3 runs to 15 residues. In germline, CDR1 is DFQATT, CDR2 SNEGSKA (reference sequence). In nucleotides, the CDR3 is TGCAGTGCTACCCCGGCTAGCGGGAGCCCCAATGAGCAGTTCTTC. Protein: CSATPASGSPNEQFF.

V is TRBV6-1 and J is TRBJ1-3, with a possible D match to TRBD1 (5 bases). Germline V gene sequence: CDR1 MNHNS, CDR2 SASEGT. The V end lost 6 bases, the J end lost 0 bases, and 12 bases lay between the germline ends. This CDR3 has 15 amino acids. This CDR3 reads CASSPPDSSGNTIYF. For the CDR3, the DNA is TGTGCCAGCAGCCCGCCCGACAGCTCTGGAAACACCATATATTTT.

This clonotype was recorded a few times. The J gene is TRBJ2-1, the V gene TRBV7-9; D unresolved. The CDR3 length is 16 residues. Germline values: CDR1 SEHNR, CDR2 FQNEAQ (reference sequence). Trimming pared 5 bases from V and 0 bases from J, leaving 14 bases between. The CDR3 is CASSTLWVSSYNEQFF. The CDR3 region has the DNA TGTGCCAGCAGCACCCTGTGGGTAAGCTCCTACAATGAGCAGTTCTTC.

The chain is built from TRBV5-1 and TRBJ1-6; a weak D match, TRBD1 (5 bases). The germline gives CDR1 SGHRS, CDR2 YFSETQ. The germline V and J ends were trimmed by 3 bases and 8 bases, with 15 bases remaining between them. CDR3 length equals 15 residues. Here the CDR3 reads CASSSSRTSYSPLHF. Written as DNA, the CDR3 is TGCGCCAGCAGCTCCTCCAGGACATCCTATTCACCCCTCCACTTT.

The chain combines TRBV29-1 with TRBJ2-2; TRBD1 might be the D (6 bases). Trimming took 2 bases from V and 3 from J, leaving 16 bases between them. The CDR3 is made up of 16 amino acids. The germline CDR1 and CDR2 sequences are SQVTM and ANQGSEA. The CDR3 sequence is CSVETKQGGDTGELFF. In DNA form, the CDR3 reads TGCAGCGTTGAAACAAAACAGGGCGGCGACACCGGGGAGCTGTTTTTT.

A few counts support this clonotype. The V gene is TRBV9, the J gene TRBJ1-2; D uncertain. With 3 bases removed from V and 9 bases from J, the gap between germline ends came to 12 bases. The CDR3 contains 12 residues. Per the germline V gene, CDR1 is SGDLS and CDR2 is YYNGEE. The CDR3 DNA sequence: TGTGCCAGCAGCGGAAACAGCATCCGCTACACCTTC. Its translation is CASSGNSIRYTF.

V gene TRBV11-2 combines with J gene TRBJ1-2; TRBD1 aligns across 9 bases. Germline V CDR1 and CDR2: SGHAT, FQNNGV. The CDR3 has 16 residues. V gave up 6 bases and J gave up 4 bases; unmatched junction bases: 12. Here the CDR3 DNA reads TGTGCCAGCAGTCAAACCGGGACAGGGAGTTCCTATGGCTACACCTTC. Translating it yields CASSQTGTGSSYGYTF.

This chain connects TRBV6-1 to TRBJ2-7; 10 bases agree with TRBD2. V lost 6 bases and J lost 2; bases outside the gene matches: 7. This CDR3 comprises 15 residues. The germline CDR1 and CDR2 sequences are MNHNS and SASEGT. CDR3 DNA: TGTGCCAGCAGCACCGCGGGGACTAGCGCCTACGAGCAGTACGTC. This codes for CASSTAGTSAYEQYV.

This clonotype has a count of ten or more. The V call is TRBV7-2, the J call TRBJ1-1, with a tentative D call TRBD1 (6 bases). The CDR3 is 15 residues long. Germline CDR1 and CDR2: SGHTA and FQGNSA. Between the trimmed V and J ends, which lost 0 bases and 0 bases, there was a span of 8 bases. In DNA form, the CDR3 reads TGTGCCAGCAGCTTAGCGTGGACAGTGAACACTGAAGCTTTCTTT. The encoded protein is CASSLAWTVNTEAFF. Combining the CDR3 with reference TRBV7-2 and TRBJ1-1 gives the whole variable domain GAGVSQSPSNKVTEKGKDVELRCDPISGHTALYWYRQSLGQGLEFLIYFQGNSAPDKSGLPSDRFSAERTGGSVSTLTIQRTQQEDSAVYLCASSLAWTVNTEAFFGQGTRLTVV.

The sample holds a few counts of this clonotype. The chain combines TRBV6-1 with TRBJ2-4; 10 bases match TRBD2. Unmatched junction bases numbered 9, after V lost 7 bases and J lost 0 bases. Germline loops: CDR1 MNHNS, CDR2 SASEGT. This CDR3 is 17 amino acids long. The CDR3 bases are TGTGCCAGCAACCCGGGACTAGCGCCCATAGCCAAAAACATTCAGTACTTC. The encoded protein is CASNPGLAPIAKNIQYF.

This clonotype was seen a handful of times. The J gene is TRBJ2-3, the V gene TRBV12-3 or TRBV12-4; unclear D gene. CDR3 length: 15 amino acids. V was pared by 3 bases and J by 2 bases, with 12 bases between. CDR3 protein: CASSLSGAATDTQYF. CDR3 sequence (DNA): TGTGCCAGCAGTTTGAGTGGCGCCGCCACAGATACGCAGTATTTT.

Only a few counts were recorded for this clonotype. CDR3 region: CSASGSEAGANVLTF. CDR3 DNA: TGCAGTGCTAGCGGGAGTGAAGCTGGGGCCAACGTCCTGACTTTC. The chain couples TRBV20-1 to TRBJ2-6, with D tentatively TRBD2 (6 bases). CDR1 and CDR2 (germline): DFQATT, SNEGSKA (reference sequence). V was pared by 3 bases and J by 2 bases, with 11 bases between. This CDR3 is 15 amino acids long.

This clonotype was observed a handful of times. This chain uses TRBV15 with TRBJ2-1; 11 bases match TRBD1. This CDR3 is built from 18 residues. From germline, CDR1 is LNHNV and CDR2 YYDKDF (reference sequence). Trimming removed 3 bases from V and 3 bases from J; junction bases left unmatched: 10. The CDR3 reads CATSRGQGGRAHYNEQFF. The CDR3, as DNA: TGTGCCACCAGCAGGGGACAGGGGGGGAGGGCCCACTACAATGAGCAGTTCTTC.

This clonotype was recorded a few times. Mismatch with germline at one junction end may stem from a read error. The V call is TRBV12-3 or TRBV12-4, the J call TRBJ2-1; 12 bases line up with TRBD2. The CDR3 consists of 18 residues. In DNA form, the CDR3 reads TGTACCAGCAGTACCAATCCAGGCACTAGCGGGAGGCTAAATGAGCAGTTCTTC. Its protein product is CTSSTNPGTSGRLNEQFF.